These T cell receptor beta chains were read from a single sample in a study of beta chain features in type 1 diabetes. Clones were read by immunoSEQ multiplex PCR, and TCRdb kept only the in-frame ones, dropping some. The sample records hundreds of thousands of clones, roughly 15% being singletons. Sequences were obtained from naive CD4+ T cells from blood. The source is a young man in good health. CDR3s include the opening cysteine and the closing phenylalanine or tryptophan. A D gene is named only where the DNA matches it firmly. Size is stated for part of the rows, as once, few or many counts, or as a class when the clone is expanded.

CDR3 DNA	CDR3 protein	J gene	clone size	D gene	V gene
TGTGCCAGCAGCCTCGCCCCGGGACGGTATAATTCACCCCTCCACTTT	CASSLAPGRYNSPLHF	TRBJ1-6	few	NA	TRBV7-9
TGTGCCACCCGACAAGGGGGCAAAACAGTTCCCGGGGAGCTGTTTTTT	CATRQGGKTVPGELFF	TRBJ2-2	NA	TRBD1	TRBV15
TGCGCCAGCAGCTTGGCAGCCGACCCCTACGAGCAGTACTTC	CASSLAADPYEQYF	TRBJ2-7	NA	NA	TRBV5-1
TGTGCCAGCAGCTTAGAGTCGGCTCTGGACAGGGGGCTCGATGAGCAGTACTTC	CASSLESALDRGLDEQYF	TRBJ2-7	few	TRBD1	TRBV7-9
TGTGCCAGCAGCAAAGCTGGCTGGGGCAATGAGCAGTTCTTC	CASSKAGWGNEQFF	TRBJ2-1	NA	NA	TRBV21-1
TGTGCCTGGAGTGTACATCTTCCGGTAGGAAAACTGTTTTTT	CAWSVHLPVGKLFF	TRBJ1-4	few	NA	TRBV30
TGTGCCAGCAGTCCCGGCGGGGGTAGCTCCTACAATGAGCAGTTCTTC	CASSPGGGSSYNEQFF	TRBJ2-1	few	TRBD2	TRBV7-7
TGTGCTAGTGGTTTTGGAGGGAGGGCCTACAATGAGCAGTTCTTC	CASGFGGRAYNEQFF	TRBJ2-1	few	TRBD2	TRBV12-5
TGTGCTAGTGGTTTGGGGACTAGCGGGAGTCTTAGCAATGAGCAGTTCTTC	CASGLGTSGSLSNEQFF	TRBJ2-1	NA	TRBD2	TRBV12-5
TGTGCCAGCTGGGAATCCTACAATGAGCAGTTCTTC	CASWESYNEQFF	TRBJ2-1	NA	NA	TRBV2
TGTGCCAGCAGTTACTCGGGGGGCAACTATGGCTACACCTTC	CASSYSGGNYGYTF	TRBJ1-2	few	NA	TRBV6-5
TGCGCCAGCAGCTTGGAACCCACAAAATTAGGTGAGCAGTTCTTC	CASSLEPTKLGEQFF	TRBJ2-1	NA	NA	TRBV5-1
TGTGCCAGCAGCTTAGAGTTGGCGGCTGGGGCCAACGTCCTGACTTTC	CASSLELAAGANVLTF	TRBJ2-6	few	NA	TRBV7-9
TGTGCCAGCGGAGCAAAGGACAGGGACGATGAGCAGTTCTTC	CASGAKDRDDEQFF	TRBJ2-1	NA	TRBD1	TRBV6-6
TGTGCCAGCAGCTTCACTAGCGGGGGGGCATACTACACAGATACGCAGTATTTT	CASSFTSGGAYYTDTQYF	TRBJ2-3	NA	TRBD2	TRBV7-2
TGTGCCAGCAGCTTAGCGGGCCCCCAGGGGAGCTCCTACGAGCAGTACTTC	CASSLAGPQGSSYEQYF	TRBJ2-7	NA	NA	TRBV7-2
TGTGCCAGCAGCCTGCGGACAGGAGGGGTGAGCGAGCAGTACTTC	CASSLRTGGVSEQYF	TRBJ2-7	few	NA	TRBV7-9
TGCGCCAGCAGCCAGCCTACACATCGGAGTGAAGCTTTCTTT	CASSQPTHRSEAFF	TRBJ1-1	NA	NA	TRBV4-1
TGTGCCAGCAGCTTGGTAGATAGCTACGAGCAGTACTTC	CASSLVDSYEQYF	TRBJ2-7	NA	NA	TRBV5-6
TGTGCCAGCAGCCCCTCTCCCGGAAACACCATATATTTT	CASSPSPGNTIYF	TRBJ1-3	few	NA	TRBV7-2
TGTGCCAGCAGCGTGAAGAGGGCAGGGACTAGCACAGATACGCAGTATTTT	CASSVKRAGTSTDTQYF	TRBJ2-3	NA	NA	TRBV9
TGCGCCAGCAGCCACCCGGGACAGGGTGTCCACGAGCAGTACTTC	CASSHPGQGVHEQYF	TRBJ2-7	NA	TRBD1	TRBV4-1
TGCAGCGTTGGAGGGACTGTCTACGAGCAGTACTTC	CSVGGTVYEQYF	TRBJ2-7	few	NA	TRBV29-1
TGTGCCAGCTCACCGGACGGAGATACGCAGTATTTT	CASSPDGDTQYF	TRBJ2-3	few	NA	TRBV18
TGTGCCAGTAGTATGCGAGGGGAGGTCTACGAGCAGTACTTC	CASSMRGEVYEQYF	TRBJ2-7	NA	NA	TRBV19
TGTGCCAGCAGCGTAAGACTAGCGGGCGCAACGAACACCGGGGAGCTGTTTTTT	CASSVRLAGATNTGELFF	TRBJ2-2	NA	TRBD2	TRBV7-6
TGTGCCAGCAGCTGGCCCCGGGAGGGTAATTCACCCCTCCACTTT	CASSWPREGNSPLHF	TRBJ1-6	few	NA	TRBV11-2
TGTGCCAGCAGCCATAGAGGAACGATACCCGGGGAGCTGTTTTTT	CASSHRGTIPGELFF	TRBJ2-2	few	NA	TRBV14
TGTGCCTGGAGTCGACAGGGGATCTCGGGATATGGCTACACCTTC	CAWSRQGISGYGYTF	TRBJ1-2	few	TRBD1	TRBV30
TGCAGCGTCAAGGTTGGGATTCATGCCTACGAGCAGTACTTC	CSVKVGIHAYEQYF	TRBJ2-7	NA	NA	TRBV29-1
TGTGCCAGCAGCTTGTTAGATACGCAGTATTTT	CASSLLDTQYF	TRBJ2-3	NA	NA	TRBV5-8
TGTGCCAGCAGCTCCGGACAGAACTACGAGCAGTACTTC	CASSSGQNYEQYF	TRBJ2-7	NA	NA	TRBV7-2
TGTGCCAGCAGCTCCTGGGACCCTAATCAGCCCCAGCATTTT	CASSSWDPNQPQHF	TRBJ1-5	NA	NA	TRBV21-1